A single sample is the source of the 17 T cell receptor beta chains below, sequenced in a study of STAT3 mutations in large granular lymphocyte leukemia. Notes on the study in general: In T-cell large granular lymphocyte leukemia, about half of patients showed multiple immunodominant subclonotypes.

TCRdb keeps only in-frame clones here, not all; method: immunoSEQ multiplex PCR. Here the sample spans 15,000 to 20,000 clones, about four fifths being singletons. The antigens these receptors bind are not known. The sequenced sample consisted of peripheral blood mononuclear cells. These receptors were taken from a man aged 50 to 59 with T-cell large granular lymphocyte leukemia. Some clones in this sample may be carry-over from other donors' samples.

The gene calls are TRBV7-9 and TRBJ1-6; the D gene is possibly TRBD1 (5 bases). The CDR3 is 10 residues long. From germline, CDR1 is SEHNR and CDR2 FQNEAQ (reference sequence). In DNA form, the CDR3 reads TGTTGGGGCAGTAATTCACCCCTCCACTTT. It encodes CWGSNSPLHF.

The rearrangement links TRBV5-6 to TRBJ1-1, with a tentative D call TRBD1 (6 bases). Germline loops: CDR1 SGHDT, CDR2 YYEEEE. This CDR3 contains 11 residues. Trimming left V 3 bases short and J 8 bases short, with 8 bases between. The CDR3 reads CASSSTGEAFF. The CDR3 nucleotides read TGTGCCAGCAGCTCGACAGGCGAAGCTTTCTTT.

The chain uses TRBV2 and TRBJ1-3; 7 bases line up with TRBD1. The CDR3 length is 15 residues. Germline CDR1 and CDR2: SNHLY and FYNNEI. J gave up 4 bases and V 7 bases, and 10 bases lay outside the gene matches. The CDR3 sequence: CASKRTGVLGNTIYF. In DNA form, the CDR3 reads TGTGCCAGCAAAAGAACAGGGGTACTCGGAAACACCATATATTTT. Combining the CDR3 with reference TRBV2 and TRBJ1-3 gives the whole variable domain EPEVTQTPSHQVTQMGQEVILRCVPISNHLYFYWYRQILGQKVEFLVSFYNNEISEKSEIFDDQFSVERPDGSNFTLKIRSTKLEDSAMYFCASKRTGVLGNTIYFGEGSWLTVV.

The chain links TRBV5-1 to TRBJ2-6; unclear D gene. CDR1 is SGHRS, CDR2 YFSETQ, per germline. CDR3 length: 15 amino acids. Trimming removed 2 bases from V and 0 bases from J, with 6 bases in between. CDR3 DNA: TGCGCCAGCAGCTTAGCCAACTCTGGGGCCAACGTCCTGACTTTC. Protein product: CASSLANSGANVLTF.

This chain uses TRBV10-2 with TRBJ2-3; tentative D call: TRBD1 (5 bases). Trimming stripped 6 bases from V and 2 bases from J, with 12 bases between. CDR1 is WSHSY and CDR2 is SAAADI in the germline V gene. CDR3 length equals 14 residues. CDR3 bases: TGCGCCAGCAGCGGACAACTTTTCACAGATACGCAGTATTTT. This encodes CASSGQLFTDTQYF.

This chain links TRBV6-5 with TRBJ2-7; tentative D call: TRBD2 (5 bases). The V gene's germline CDR1 is MNHEY and CDR2 SVGAGI. The length of the CDR3 is 15 residues. V was clipped by 5 bases and J by 6 bases, with 20 bases between them. The DNA for the CDR3 is TGTGCCAGCAGTCCCTTCCAAGCGGCCGTCGGCGAGCAGTACTTC. Amino acid sequence: CASSPFQAAVGEQYF.

The rearrangement uses TRBV5-4 and TRBJ2-3; a weak D match, TRBD1 (6 bases). The CDR3 covers 15 residues. V lost 4 bases and J lost 4, with 16 bases in between. Germline CDR1 reads SGHNT; CDR2 reads YYREEE (reference sequence). CDR3 loop: CASSRGQGKADTQYF. The CDR3 coding sequence is TGTGCCAGCAGCCGAGGGCAGGGGAAAGCAGATACGCAGTATTTT. Supplemented by reference TRBV5-4 and TRBJ2-3, the full variable domain reads ETGVTQSPTHLIKTRGQQVTLRCSSQSGHNTVSWYQQALGQGPQFIFQYYREEENGRGNFPPRFSGLQFPNYSSELNVNALELDDSALYLCASSRGQGKADTQYFGPGTRLTVL.

The table lists this clone with a few counts. CDR3: CASSLAPSGGGEQYF. CDR3 DNA: TGTGCCAGCAGCTTGGCCCCCTCGGGAGGGGGGGAGCAGTACTTC. The chain uses TRBV5-6 and TRBJ2-7, with 8 nucleotides matching TRBD2. Trimming at V came to 0 bases and at J to 7 bases, leaving 9 bases not matched to a gene. From germline, CDR1 is SGHDT and CDR2 YYEEEE. This CDR3 has 15 residues.

The gene calls are TRBV5-4 and TRBJ2-6; D might be TRBD1 or TRBD2, each matching 5 bases. The V gene lost 1 base and the J gene lost 0 bases, with 11 bases spanning the gap. The CDR3 is 17 residues long. Germline lookup yields CDR1 SGHNT and CDR2 YYREEE (reference sequence). CDR3 nucleotides: TGTGCCAGCAGCTTGCAAGGGACCAGCTCTGGGGCCAACGTCCTGACTTTC. The encoded protein is CASSLQGTSSGANVLTF.

The chain couples TRBV5-8 to TRBJ1-1; D is undetermined. CDR3 length: 11 amino acids. Trimming pared 2 bases from V and 7 bases from J, leaving 6 bases between. Germline V gives CDR1 SGHTS, CDR2 YDEGEE. CDR3 amino acids: CASSLYGEAFF. The CDR3 bases are TGTGCCAGCAGCTTATACGGTGAAGCTTTCTTT.

This clone was recorded a few times. DNA of the CDR3: TGTGCCAGCACCCTCCCGGGAGTAGGGAAAGGTACGAATGAGCAGTTCTTC. Protein sequence: CASTLPGVGKGTNEQFF. This chain links TRBV7-9 with TRBJ2-1, with a tentative D call TRBD2 (6 bases). The CDR3 covers 17 residues. Germline lookup yields CDR1 SEHNR and CDR2 FQNEAQ (reference sequence). V was shortened by 7 bases and J by 7 bases, with 26 bases between the two germline ends.

The V gene is TRBV5-1, the J gene TRBJ2-5; 8 nucleotides line up with TRBD1. The CDR3 loop spans 15 amino acids. The germline V gene encodes CDR1 SGHRS and CDR2 YFSETQ. The trim removed 3 bases at V and 1 base at J, leaving 5 bases unmatched. The CDR3 DNA sequence: TGCGCCAGCAGCTCAGGGGGCGCTTCCCAAGAGACCCAGTACTTC. Residues: CASSSGGASQETQYF.

This clone has a handful of counts. DNA of the CDR3: TGTGCCACCCAGAGGAATGGGGCGAGTGAAGCTTTCTTT. Residues: CATQRNGASEAFF. This chain uses TRBV6-5 with TRBJ1-1, with D possibly matching TRBD1 (5 bases). V lost 10 bases, J lost 7 bases, and 19 bases lay in between. Per the germline V gene, CDR1 is MNHEY and CDR2 is SVGAGI. The CDR3 totals 13 residues.

This clone was seen a handful of times. Other DNA sequences in this specimen translate into the identical CDR3. The chain is built from TRBV9 and TRBJ1-2; tentatively, D is TRBD1 (5 bases). The V gene's germline CDR1 is SGDLS and CDR2 YYNGEE. V lost 2 bases and J lost 0, with 5 bases in between. The CDR3 length is 13 residues. The CDR3 DNA reads as TGTGCCAGCAGCGTGGACACTAACTATGGCTACACCTTC. Amino acids: CASSVDTNYGYTF.

The rearrangement links TRBV27 to TRBJ1-5, with TRBD1 matching over 8 bases. Losses at the gene ends were 8 bases for V and 2 bases for J; bases not matched to a gene: 8. CDR1 is MNHEY and CDR2 is SMNVEV in the germline V gene (reference sequence). There are 15 residues in the CDR3. The DNA of the CDR3 is TGTGCCAGCGGACGGACAGGGTCGGGCAATCAGCCCCAGCATTTT. The encoded protein is CASGRTGSGNQPQHF.

The chain joins TRBV10-3 to TRBJ2-3, with D maybe TRBD1 (5 bases). V was clipped by 3 bases and J by 0 bases, with 10 bases between them. The CDR3 contains 15 residues. Looked up from germline, CDR1 is ENHRY and CDR2 is SYGVKD. The chain's CDR3 is CAISDRVASTDTQYF. CDR3 coding DNA: TGTGCCATCAGTGACAGGGTGGCGAGCACAGATACGCAGTATTTT.

The chain has TRBV20-1 and TRBJ2-1, with a tentative D call TRBD2 (6 bases). Trimming left V 6 bases short and J 7 bases short, with 10 bases between. The CDR3 extends over 11 amino acids. Germline V gene sequence: CDR1 DFQATT, CDR2 SNEGSKA (reference sequence). CDR3 loop: CSAELANEQFF. The CDR3 nucleotides read TGCAGTGCCGAACTAGCTAATGAGCAGTTCTTC.